This T cell receptor beta chain was observed in a study of vaccination and CD4 T cells after COVID-19. Remarks on this clonotype: Antigen: not known.

The CDR3 sequence is 13 residues long. Trimming stripped 6 bases from V and 9 bases from J, with 15 bases between. Germline loops: CDR1 DFQATT, CDR2 SNEGSKA (reference sequence). The Oncomine TCR Beta short-read assay was applied to DNA of cultured CD4+ T cells. TCRdb fed the PCR reads into MiXCR, producing one record per CDR3 protein. Here the sample spans approximately 15,000 distinct CDR3 sequences, about three fifths being singletons. Documented treatment: roughly 10-day PBMC culture with coronavirus spike peptide pools or control peptides (ViraFEST assay). The chain is built from TRBV20-1 and TRBJ1-6; D unresolved. The sequenced sample consisted of CD4+ T cells from blood, cultured in vitro. The sequence derives from a human donor who had recovered from COVID-19. In nucleotides, the CDR3 is TGCAGTGCGCAGCCCCAAGCTGGTTCACCCCTCCACTTT. This sequence encodes CSAQPQAGSPLHF.